A selection of T cell receptor beta chains follows, all from one sample in a study of persistence of HIV-infected CD4 T cells. Profiled with immunoSEQ multiplex PCR; TCRdb holds only in-frame clones, not every one. This table has about 39,000 clones, about 85% appearing once. Their antigens are not known. This sample comprised cultured CD4+ T cells from PBMCs, obtained from a patient who received antiretroviral therapy. Receptors originate from an adult with HIV. The donor label of this sample is uncertain. Both conserved end residues are part of each CDR3.

>TRBV28
CASSRGDTQYF
>TRBV5-5
CASSSLIFGELFF
>TRBV24-1
CATSEAGLNTEAFF
>TRBV2
CASTATLTANTEAFF
>TRBV7-3
CASSLGAAGSQTDTQYF
>TRBV5-4
CASRRTVSYNEQFF
>TRBV6-1
CASSEGLAGYNEQFF
>TRBV2
CASSEDRGREKLFF
>TRBV19
CASRLTALSSGNTIYF
>TRBV19
CASLNKYSGNTIYF
>TRBV28
CASSFGGHLNQPQHF
>TRBV6-5
CASSYGFSNTEAFF
>TRBV7-9
CASSHIRGGVVAYEQYF
>TRBV10-3
CAISPGAGTDTQYF
>TRBV14
CASSPGGRGPQPQHF
>TRBV7-8
CASSGPGPPRPDTQYF
>TRBV5-1
CASSLKLAGGDTQYF
>TRBV29-1
CAAFTGGGGELFF
>TRBV2
CASSELAGASTDTQYF
>TRBV5-1
CASSHGQNTDTQYF
>TRBV27
CASSSTGGTGNTIYF
>TRBV7-8
CASSLGTGGTGNQPQHF
>TRBV19
CASRPRSGIYGYTF
>TRBV10-1
CASSESGLPTSTDTQYF
>TRBV6-5
CATGGGAVHEQYF
>TRBV5-1
CASSRESASNEQFF
>TRBV7-2
CASSLGPSGGVGSYNEQFF
>TRBV7-2
CASSLDRGGVGTDTQYF
>TRBV7-3
CASSLIDRVGEQYF
>TRBV6-2/TRBV6-3
CASSYGGTGNTIYF
>TRBV5-1
CASSLGDRGRTEAFF
>TRBV6-5
CASSYSWDRNEQFF
>TRBV7-3
CASSLTRGDTEAFF
>TRBV28
CASSLRAVREKLFF